The 18 T cell receptor beta chains presented below share a single source sample, sequenced in a study of T cells after yellow fever vaccination. TCRdb passed the 5' RACE reads through MiXCR, listing each CDR3 protein once. The sample consists of hundreds of thousands of distinct CDR3 sequences, approximately 13% of them appearing once. This sample comprised PBMCs, obtained on the day of the yellow fever booster vaccination. The receptors stem from a young man who received the YFV17D yellow fever vaccine.

J is TRBJ2-7 and V is TRBV20-1; TRBD1 might be the D (5 bases). Germline CDR1 DFQATT, CDR2 SNEGSKA (reference sequence). V was pared by 6 bases and J by 3 bases, with 15 bases between. This CDR3 spans 13 amino acids. CDR3 protein: CSARDDSLYEQYF. CDR3 sequence (DNA): TGCAGTGCCCGCGATGACAGCCTCTACGAGCAGTACTTC.

V gene TRBV12-3 or TRBV12-4 combines with J gene TRBJ2-2, with 11 positions matching TRBD2. Unmatched junction bases numbered 6, after V lost 6 bases and J lost 3 bases. CDR3 length equals 16 residues. CDR3 residues: CASSSTSGRDTGELFF. The DNA for the CDR3 is TGTGCCAGCAGCTCCACTAGCGGGAGAGACACCGGGGAGCTGTTTTTT.

The table lists this clonotype with a few counts. The chain joins TRBV7-9 to TRBJ1-1; D is perhaps TRBD1 (6 bases). CDR3 length: 13 amino acids. V gave up 3 bases and J gave up 4 bases, with 9 bases separating them. CDR1 is SEHNR and CDR2 is FQNEAQ in the germline V gene (reference sequence). The CDR3 nucleotides read TGTGCCAGCAGCTTCCAGGGGTCCACTGAAGCTTTCTTT. This sequence encodes CASSFQGSTEAFF.

In its sample, this clonotype was seen a few times. CDR3 bases: TGTGCCAGCAGCCAAGGGCCGGCGCTAGGTACGCAGTATTTT. Protein product: CASSQGPALGTQYF. This chain uses TRBV3-1 with TRBJ2-3; D is undetermined. Trimming pared 1 base from V and 8 bases from J, leaving 13 bases between. The CDR3 is 14 amino acids. Looked up from germline, CDR1 is LGHDT and CDR2 is YNNKEL (reference sequence).

The table lists this clonotype with a few counts. At one boundary the junction diverges from the germline segment, which might be a read error. This chain uses TRBV20-1 with TRBJ2-1, with D possibly matching TRBD1 (5 bases). Germline V lookup: CDR1 DFQATT, CDR2 SNEGSKA (reference sequence). The CDR3 runs to 10 residues. CDR3 sequence: CSATDNEQFF. CDR3 nucleotides: TGCAGTGCCACGGACAACGAGCAGTTCTTC.

This clonotype was seen a few times. At one boundary the junction diverges from the germline segment, which might be a read error. CDR3 nucleotides: TGTGCCAGCAGTGGGGGACAGACCGTTTTT. Encoded protein: CASSGGQTVF. V is TRBV11-2 and J is TRBJ1-4; TRBD1 matches at 7 bases. CDR1 is SGHAT and CDR2 is FQNNGV in the germline V gene. The CDR3 is 10 residues long.

This clonotype occurred a few times. The chain couples TRBV5-6 to TRBJ2-1; D is undetermined. The length of the CDR3 is 14 residues. The germline gives CDR1 SGHDT, CDR2 YYEEEE. V was trimmed by 0 bases and J by 10 bases, leaving 14 bases between them. As DNA, the CDR3 is TGTGCCAGCAGCTTGGCTCGGCTTCTAGGGGAGCAGTTCTTC. It codes for CASSLARLLGEQFF.

This clonotype was picked up a small number of times. CDR3 loop: CASSSGLTSYEQYF. CDR3 DNA sequence: TGTGCCAGCAGCTCCGGACTCACCTCCTACGAGCAGTACTTC. V gene TRBV7-8 combines with J gene TRBJ2-7; D perhaps matches TRBD2 (5 bases). The ends were cut back, 4 bases at V and 0 bases at J, with 10 bases in the middle. CDR1 is SGHVS, CDR2 FQNEAQ, per germline. This CDR3 spans 14 amino acids.

There are a few counts of this clonotype. The rearrangement joins TRBV11-2 to TRBJ1-1; 7 positions match TRBD1. Germline V gene lookup returns CDR1 SGHAT and CDR2 FQNNGV. This CDR3 region has 14 residues. J lost 5 bases, V lost 1 base, and 4 bases had no gene match. The DNA for the CDR3 is TGTGCCAGCAGCTTAGGCAGGGGGACGACTGAAGCTTTCTTT. It yields the protein CASSLGRGTTEAFF. Supplemented by reference TRBV11-2 and TRBJ1-1, the full variable domain reads EAGVAQSPRYKIIEKRQSVAFWCNPISGHATLYWYQQILGQGPKLLIQFQNNGVVDDSQLPKDRFSAERLKGVDSTLKIQPAKLEDSAVYLCASSLGRGTTEAFFGQGTRLTVV.

This rearrangement joins TRBV20-1 to TRBJ1-1; D call uncertain. CDR1 and CDR2 (germline): DFQATT, SNEGSKA (reference sequence). V was clipped by 0 bases and J by 8 bases, with 13 bases between them. This CDR3 has 13 residues. CDR3 sequence: CSARDPGEEEAFF. CDR3 DNA: TGCAGTGCTAGAGATCCCGGGGAGGAAGAAGCTTTCTTT.

The V call is TRBV3-1, the J call TRBJ2-5; TRBD1 might be the D (6 bases). Germline values: CDR1 LGHDT, CDR2 YNNKEL (reference sequence). The V and J ends lost 2 bases and 1 base respectively, with 8 bases between them. This CDR3 is built from 14 residues. This CDR3 reads CASSQRTVQETQYF. CDR3 nucleotide sequence: TGTGCCAGCAGCCAAAGGACAGTCCAAGAGACCCAGTACTTC.

This clonotype has ten or more counts. The J gene is TRBJ2-7, the V gene TRBV7-2; tentative D call: TRBD2 (6 bases). This CDR3 contains 15 residues. CDR1 is SGHTA and CDR2 is FQGNSA in the germline V gene. Trimming stripped 1 base from V and 0 bases from J, with 10 bases between. CDR3 region: CASSLDGRSSYEQYF. The CDR3 DNA is TGTGCCAGCAGCTTAGATGGGAGGAGCTCCTACGAGCAGTACTTC.

The J gene is TRBJ2-1, the V gene TRBV20-1; 9 bases line up with TRBD2. Germline V gene sequence: CDR1 DFQATT, CDR2 SNEGSKA (reference sequence). The V and J ends lost 2 bases and 4 bases, in that order; junction bases with no gene match: 12. This CDR3 has 17 amino acids. The CDR3: CSARTTLAGEVYNEQFF. CDR3 DNA sequence: TGCAGTGCTAGAACGACCTTAGCGGGAGAGGTGTACAATGAGCAGTTCTTC.

This clonotype was observed a handful of times. The chain is built from TRBV5-6 and TRBJ2-6, with unresolved D. The ends were cut back, 2 bases at V and 0 bases at J, with 3 bases in the middle. Germline assignment: CDR1 SGHDT and CDR2 YYEEEE. The CDR3 length is 14 residues. The CDR3 coding sequence is TGTGCCAGCAGCTTCTACTCTGGGGCCAACGTCCTGACTTTC. It translates to CASSFYSGANVLTF.

This chain links TRBV20-1 with TRBJ2-5, with 8 positions matching TRBD2. This CDR3 is built from 16 residues. V lost 6 bases and J lost 4; bases outside the gene matches: 16. From germline, CDR1 is DFQATT and CDR2 SNEGSKA (reference sequence). The chain's CDR3 is CSAPPYRSGSPETQYF. Written as DNA, the CDR3 is TGCAGTGCCCCTCCCTACCGAAGCGGGAGCCCAGAGACCCAGTACTTC.

This clonotype was counted only a few times. The chain has TRBV12-3 or TRBV12-4 and TRBJ1-1; D not resolved. This CDR3 is 14 amino acids long. Trimming left V 7 bases short and J 0 bases short, with 12 bases between. CDR3 sequence: CASTSRGVNTEAFF. CDR3 bases: TGTGCCAGCACCAGCCGTGGGGTGAACACTGAAGCTTTCTTT.

This chain's CDR3 is CASSQGGGGGGLTDTQYF. In DNA form, the CDR3 reads TGCGCCAGCAGCCAGGGAGGCGGCGGGGGGGGGCTCACAGATACGCAGTATTTT. This chain joins TRBV4-3 and TRBJ2-3; 9 bases are a match to TRBD2. V shed 3 bases and J 2 bases; nucleotides not matched to a gene: 12. The CDR3 has 18 amino acids. Germline V lookup: CDR1 LGHNA, CDR2 YSLEER.

This clonotype was counted between two and nine times. The chain recombines TRBV6-5 with TRBJ1-1; unclear D gene. Trimming pared 2 bases from V and 0 bases from J, leaving 7 bases between. The CDR3 is 14 amino acids. Germline values: CDR1 MNHEY, CDR2 SVGAGI. The CDR3, as DNA: TGTGCCAGCAGTTACGATCAACTGAACACTGAAGCTTTCTTT. Its translation is CASSYDQLNTEAFF.